What follows are 5 T cell receptor beta chains derived from one specimen sequenced in a study of T cell repertoires in cytomegalovirus infection (dated by TCRdb to the late 2010s). The listed sequencing device is Illumina HiSeq 1500. Using fastp at Q25 and MiXCR, TCRdb reprocessed the public reads and kept productive beta chains. Merged by CDR3 protein, the rows form single entries marked with the most common genes and DNA. This sample comprises tens of thousands of distinct CDR3 sequences, 20% to 25% of them detected only once. The leading ten clones occupy over 70% of the sample. For these receptors, no antigen is known. Sequencing was done on a sample of PBMCs, sequenced either directly or after in vitro stimulation (not recorded which). The receptors originated from a human donor in good health (CMV status not recorded). Some clones in this sample may be carry-over from other donors' samples.

This chain joins TRBV5-5 and TRBJ1-5; no clear D. V lost 2 bases and J lost 5, with 14 bases in between. This CDR3 is built from 15 residues. Germline loops: CDR1 SGHKS, CDR2 YYEKEE (reference sequence). The CDR3 is CASSFLSTGDQPQHF. In DNA, the CDR3 is TGTGCCAGCAGCTTCCTCAGTACCGGGGATCAGCCCCAGCATTTT.

The V and J genes are TRBV7-9 and TRBJ2-7; TRBD1 agrees at 9 bases. V was clipped by 4 bases and J by 1 base; unmatched bases: 11. Germline values: CDR1 SEHNR, CDR2 FQNEAQ (reference sequence). This CDR3 spans 17 amino acids. CDR3 protein: CASSYYRTGAMSYEQYF. The CDR3 coding sequence is TGTGCCAGCAGCTATTACCGGACAGGGGCGATGTCCTACGAGCAGTACTTC. The full variable domain, its missing parts supplied by reference TRBV7-9 and TRBJ2-7, is DTGVSQNPRHKITKRGQNVTFRCDPISEHNRLYWYRQTLGQGPEFLTYFQNEAQLEKSRLLSDRFSAERPKGSFSTLEIQRTEQGDSAMYLCASSYYRTGAMSYEQYFGPGTRLTVT.

The gene calls are TRBV5-4 and TRBJ2-2; perhaps TRBD1 as D (5 bases). Trimming took 1 base from V and 5 from J, leaving 12 bases between them. Germline V lookup: CDR1 SGHNT, CDR2 YYREEE (reference sequence). The CDR3 sequence is 15 residues long. The CDR3 loop reads CASSLMTVGTGELFF. Here the CDR3 DNA reads TGTGCCAGCAGCTTGATGACAGTCGGTACCGGGGAGCTGTTTTTT.

This clonotype appeared a few times. CDR3 DNA: TGTGCCAGCAGCTTGGGAGGGTTAAACTACGAGCAGTACGTC. Protein sequence: CASSLGGLNYEQYV. The chain joins TRBV11-3 to TRBJ2-7; 7 bases align to TRBD2. V lost 3 bases and J lost 3; bases outside the gene matches: 5. The CDR3 has 14 amino acids. Germline CDR1 SGHNT, CDR2 YENEEA.

The rearrangement uses TRBV6-2 or TRBV6-3 and TRBJ2-7; no clear D. Between the trimmed V and J ends, which lost 0 bases and 3 bases, there was a span of 6 bases. Germline assignment: CDR1 MNHEY and CDR2 SVGEGT. The CDR3 has 13 amino acids. The CDR3: CASSYSRIYEQYV. DNA for the CDR3: TGTGCCAGCAGTTACTCGAGAATCTACGAGCAGTACGTC.